The sequence of this T cell receptor beta chain was determined in a study of cytotoxic CD8 clonotypes in ibrutinib-treated CLL (dated by TCRdb to about 2021). Regarding the study in general: The cohort was composed of about 10 relapsed/refractory and roughly 14 treatment-naive patients; IGHV unmutated status was identified in some 17 patients. Partial responses were observed in 24 patients and complete responses in 2; after a median follow-up of around 68 months, remission was maintained in roughly 15 patients and progression was observed in approximately twelve. Of the approximately 86 participants in the trial, roughly 26 had longitudinal samples available. On average, each sample had roughly 230,000 productive templates and more than 75,000 productive rearrangements. Cryopreserved peripheral blood mononuclear cells were obtained before treatment, at response, and at either sustained remission or disease progression. Response samples were obtained after a median of approximately twelve months of treatment, with a range of roughly 6 to 40 months. Every sample from remission and from progressive disease was obtained while the patients were still on ibrutinib. Summary of the overall study and its limitations: Lymph node repertoires were not examined, and the timing of sampling was not matched between patients in sustained remission and those whose disease progressed. Public clonotypes were found to be uncommon and were observed to contract or remain stable during treatment; the increase in clonality was shown to reflect expansion of private clonotypes at ibrutinib response. At baseline, clonality was higher than in age-matched healthy donors and showed a strong correlation with circulating CD8+ T-cell counts. Clonality increased at ibrutinib response, stayed stable in sustained remission, and fell back toward baseline at progression.

Read against the paper, the sample's time point label means: roughly 2 years on ibrutinib. Around 2 micrograms of genomic DNA were extracted from cryopreserved PBMCs for TCR beta library preparation. Longitudinal blood samples from CLL patients on ibrutinib monotherapy underwent high-throughput TCR beta sequencing. The patients were enrolled in a single-center, open-label phase 2 trial of ibrutinib monotherapy. Each clonotype received, on average, about 10x coverage in deep resolution sequencing performed on a MiSeq, where the target depth lay between 1 in 1 million and 1 in 200,000 T cells. TCR beta libraries were generated with the immunoSEQ hsTCRB Kit. Per the source publication's procedure: ImmunoSEQ Data Assistant and ImmunoSEQ Analyzer were used for data analysis, and V, D and J genes were assigned according to IMGT definitions. Clonality, which ranges from 0 to 1, was calculated by subtracting the normalized Shannon entropy of productive rearrangement frequencies from one. Public clonotype analysis was restricted to overrepresented clonotypes comprising at least 0.05% of each patient's repertoire. Repertoires from some twelve age-matched healthy donors in immuneACCESS were used as clonality controls. Imported from immuneACCESS, the table was reduced by TCRdb to in-frame sequences with V and J called. These copies leave out some clones; in studies compared against another copy, an unresolved V gene accounts for under half, and the cause of the remainder is not known. That table supplies the V and J calls and clone size; D and trimming were determined from the DNA. This sample is represented by about 50,000 clones; 57% of them were singletons. The ten largest clones capture 25% to 30% of the sample.

This clone was observed a handful of times. Its target antigen remains unknown. Per-base quality was not reported, and no clone a single base away is much larger than it. This TCR came from a human donor with chronic lymphocytic leukemia. The sample was PBMCs, taken after 24 months of ibrutinib treatment.

CDR3 sequence: CASSFPFGGHGYTF. The sequenced DNA is TGTGCCAGCAGTTTCCCCTTCGGAGGTCATGGCTACACCTTC. Recombination connected TRBV28 to TRBJ1-2, with no reliable assignment of the D segment. V is cut by 3 bases and J by 6 bases, and the space between the germline ends is 14 bases. CDR1 MDHEN and CDR2 SYDVKM are derived from the germline V gene. Measured from the cysteine to the phenylalanine, the CDR3 is 14 residues long. Only the CDR3 part of the read is kept: 42 bases, read in frame from the first base.